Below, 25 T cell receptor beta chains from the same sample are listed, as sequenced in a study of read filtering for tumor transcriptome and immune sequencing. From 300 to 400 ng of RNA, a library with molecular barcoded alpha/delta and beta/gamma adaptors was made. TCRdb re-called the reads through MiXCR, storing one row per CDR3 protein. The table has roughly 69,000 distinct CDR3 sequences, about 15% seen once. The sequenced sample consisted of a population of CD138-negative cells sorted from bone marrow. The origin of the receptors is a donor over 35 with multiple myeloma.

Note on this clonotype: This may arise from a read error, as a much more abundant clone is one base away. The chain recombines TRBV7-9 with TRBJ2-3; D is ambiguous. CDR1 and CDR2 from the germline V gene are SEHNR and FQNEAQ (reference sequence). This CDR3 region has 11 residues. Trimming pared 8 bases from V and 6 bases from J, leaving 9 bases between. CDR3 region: CASGHGDTQYF. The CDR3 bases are TGTGCCAGCGGCCATGGGGATACGCAGTATTTT. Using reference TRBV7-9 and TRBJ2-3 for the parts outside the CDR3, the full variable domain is DTGVSQNPRHKITKRGQNVTFRCDPISEHNRLYWYRQTLGQGPEFLTYFQNEAQLEKSRLLSDRFSAERPKGSFSTLEIQRTEQGDSAMYLCASGHGDTQYFGPGTRLTVL.

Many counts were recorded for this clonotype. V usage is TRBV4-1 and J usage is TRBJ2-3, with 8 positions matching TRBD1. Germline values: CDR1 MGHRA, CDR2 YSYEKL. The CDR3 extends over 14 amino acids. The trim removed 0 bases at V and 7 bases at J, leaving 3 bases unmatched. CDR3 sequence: CASSQEDRVYTQYF. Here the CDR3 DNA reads TGCGCCAGCAGCCAAGAGGACAGGGTTTATACGCAGTATTTT.

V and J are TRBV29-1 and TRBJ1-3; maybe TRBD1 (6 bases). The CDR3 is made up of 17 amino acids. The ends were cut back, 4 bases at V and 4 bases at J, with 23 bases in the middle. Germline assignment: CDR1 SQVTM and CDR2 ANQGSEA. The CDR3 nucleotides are TGCAGCGTTGTTGGGTCGCCATTGCGGGGGCGCGGAAACACCATATATTTT. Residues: CSVVGSPLRGRGNTIYF.

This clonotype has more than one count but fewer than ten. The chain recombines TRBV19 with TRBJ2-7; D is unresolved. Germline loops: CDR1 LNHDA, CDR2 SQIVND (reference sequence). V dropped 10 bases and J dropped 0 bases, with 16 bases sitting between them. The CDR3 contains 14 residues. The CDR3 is CATSPGQVSYEQYF. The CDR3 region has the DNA TGTGCCACCTCACCTGGGCAGGTCTCCTACGAGCAGTACTTC.

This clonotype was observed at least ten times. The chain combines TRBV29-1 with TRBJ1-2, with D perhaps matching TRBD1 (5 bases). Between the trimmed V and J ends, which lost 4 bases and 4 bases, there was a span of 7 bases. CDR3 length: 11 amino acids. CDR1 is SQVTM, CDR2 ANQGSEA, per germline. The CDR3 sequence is CSVVRAYGYTF. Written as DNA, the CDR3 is TGCAGCGTTGTCAGGGCCTATGGCTACACCTTC.

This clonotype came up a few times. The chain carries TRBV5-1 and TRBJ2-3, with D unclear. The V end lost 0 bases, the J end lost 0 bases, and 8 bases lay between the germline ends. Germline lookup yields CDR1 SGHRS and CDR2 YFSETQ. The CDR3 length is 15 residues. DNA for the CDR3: TGCGCCAGCAGCTTGGTACGCTCTAGCACAGATACGCAGTATTTT. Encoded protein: CASSLVRSSTDTQYF.

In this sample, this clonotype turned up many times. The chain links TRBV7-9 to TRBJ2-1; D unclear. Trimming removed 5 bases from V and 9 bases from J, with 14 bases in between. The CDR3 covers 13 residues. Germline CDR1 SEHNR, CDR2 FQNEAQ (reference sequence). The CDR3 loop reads CASSPTTDTEQFF. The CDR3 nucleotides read TGTGCCAGCAGCCCAACAACCGATACTGAGCAGTTCTTC.

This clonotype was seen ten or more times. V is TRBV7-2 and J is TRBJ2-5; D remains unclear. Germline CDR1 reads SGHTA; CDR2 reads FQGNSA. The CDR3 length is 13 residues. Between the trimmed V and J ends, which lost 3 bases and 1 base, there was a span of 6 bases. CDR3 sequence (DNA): TGTGCCAGCAGCTTTACTCCCCAAGAGACCCAGTACTTC. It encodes CASSFTPQETQYF. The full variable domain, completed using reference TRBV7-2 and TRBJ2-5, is GAGVSQSPSNKVTEKGKDVELRCDPISGHTALYWYRQSLGQGLEFLIYFQGNSAPDKSGLPSDRFSAERTGGSVSTLTIQRTQQEDSAVYLCASSFTPQETQYFGPGTRLLVL.

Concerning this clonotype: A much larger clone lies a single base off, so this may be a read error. CDR3 amino acids: CASSYPDRGPYEQYF. The CDR3 nucleotides are TGTGCCAGCAGTTACCCGGACAGGGGTCCCTACGAGCAGTACTTC. The V and J genes are TRBV6-2 or TRBV6-3 and TRBJ2-7; 9 bases agree with TRBD1. V shed 2 bases and J 2 bases; nucleotides not matched to a gene: 4. The CDR3 spans 15 residues. CDR1 is MNHEY and CDR2 is SVGEGT in the germline V gene.

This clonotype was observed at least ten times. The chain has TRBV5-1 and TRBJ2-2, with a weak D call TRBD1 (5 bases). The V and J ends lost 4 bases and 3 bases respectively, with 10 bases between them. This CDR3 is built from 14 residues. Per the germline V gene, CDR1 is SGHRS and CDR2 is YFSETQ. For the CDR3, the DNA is TGCGCCAGCAGCCCTCAGGGATACACCGGGGAGCTGTTTTTT. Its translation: CASSPQGYTGELFF.

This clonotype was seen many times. The chain's CDR3 is CASSRTAGGGEQFF. In DNA, the CDR3 is TGTGCCAGCAGCCGTACCGCCGGGGGAGGTGAGCAGTTCTTC. This chain links TRBV12-3 or TRBV12-4 with TRBJ2-1; the D gene is possibly TRBD2 (6 bases). The V gene lost 6 bases and the J gene lost 9 bases, with 18 bases spanning the gap. The CDR3 consists of 14 residues.

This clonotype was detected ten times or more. The chain's CDR3 is CASSPLWGQTTEAFF. Written as DNA, the CDR3 is TGTGCCAGCAGCCCACTCTGGGGGCAGACCACTGAAGCTTTCTTT. The chain couples TRBV11-2 to TRBJ1-1, with D perhaps TRBD1 (6 bases). This CDR3 has 15 residues. Between the trimmed V and J ends, which lost 5 bases and 4 bases, there was a span of 17 bases. The germline gives CDR1 SGHAT, CDR2 FQNNGV.

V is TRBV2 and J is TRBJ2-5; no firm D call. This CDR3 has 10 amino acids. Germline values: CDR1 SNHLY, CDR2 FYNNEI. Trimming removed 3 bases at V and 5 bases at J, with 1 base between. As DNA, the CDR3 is TGTGCCAGCAGTGAGGAGACCCAGTACTTC. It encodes CASSEETQYF.

DNA of the CDR3: TGTGCCAGCAGCTTAGGGGATTCGGCGAGGTCCGGGGAGCTGTTTTTT. It translates to CASSLGDSARSGELFF. V and J are TRBV7-8 and TRBJ2-2; D gene unclear. Germline V gene data show CDR1 as SGHVS and CDR2 as FQNEAQ. Trimming cost V 1 base and J 6 bases, with 15 bases left between them. This CDR3 is built from 16 residues.

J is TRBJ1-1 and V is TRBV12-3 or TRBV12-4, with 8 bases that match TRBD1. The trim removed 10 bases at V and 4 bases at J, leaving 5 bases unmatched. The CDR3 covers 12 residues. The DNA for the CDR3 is TGTGCCACTCACAGGGGGGGCACTGAAGCTTTCTTT. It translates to CATHRGGTEAFF.

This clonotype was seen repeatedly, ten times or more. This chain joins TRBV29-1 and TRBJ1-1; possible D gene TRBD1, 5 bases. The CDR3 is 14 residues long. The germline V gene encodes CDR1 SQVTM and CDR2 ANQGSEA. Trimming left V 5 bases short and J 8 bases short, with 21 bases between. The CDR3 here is CSVSNGARYQEAFF. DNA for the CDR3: TGCAGCGTTTCCAACGGGGCCAGATACCAGGAAGCTTTCTTT.

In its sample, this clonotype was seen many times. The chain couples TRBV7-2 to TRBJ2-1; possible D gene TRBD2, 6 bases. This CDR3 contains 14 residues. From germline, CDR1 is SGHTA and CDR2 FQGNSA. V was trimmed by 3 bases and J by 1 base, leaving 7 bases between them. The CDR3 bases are TGTGCCAGCAGCTTTGCGGGGTCCTACAATGAGCAGTTCTTC. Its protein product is CASSFAGSYNEQFF.

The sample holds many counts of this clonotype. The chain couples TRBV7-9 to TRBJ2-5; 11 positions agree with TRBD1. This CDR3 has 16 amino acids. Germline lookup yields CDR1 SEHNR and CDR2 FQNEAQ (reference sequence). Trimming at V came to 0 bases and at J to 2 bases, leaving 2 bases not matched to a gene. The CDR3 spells CASSLARDRGQETQYF. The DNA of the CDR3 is TGTGCCAGCAGCTTAGCGCGGGACAGGGGGCAAGAGACCCAGTACTTC.

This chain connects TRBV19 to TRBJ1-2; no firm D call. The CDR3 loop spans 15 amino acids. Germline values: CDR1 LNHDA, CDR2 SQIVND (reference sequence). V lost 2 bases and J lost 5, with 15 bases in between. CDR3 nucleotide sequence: TGTGCCAGTAGTATACCACGGTTTCACCCTTATGGCTACACCTTC. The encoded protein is CASSIPRFHPYGYTF.

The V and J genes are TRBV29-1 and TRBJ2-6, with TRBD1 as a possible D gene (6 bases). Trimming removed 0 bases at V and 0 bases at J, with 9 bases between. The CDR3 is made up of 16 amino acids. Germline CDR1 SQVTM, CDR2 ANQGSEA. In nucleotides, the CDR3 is TGCAGCGTTGAAGAGACAGGTTCCTCTGGGGCCAACGTCCTGACTTTC. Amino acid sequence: CSVEETGSSGANVLTF. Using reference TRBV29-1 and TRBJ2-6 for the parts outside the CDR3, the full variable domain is SAVISQKPSRDICQRGTSLTIQCQVDSQVTMMFWYRQQPGQSLTLIATANQGSEATYESGFVIDKFPISRPNLTFSTLTVSNMSPEDSSIYLCSVEETGSSGANVLTFGAGSRLTVL.

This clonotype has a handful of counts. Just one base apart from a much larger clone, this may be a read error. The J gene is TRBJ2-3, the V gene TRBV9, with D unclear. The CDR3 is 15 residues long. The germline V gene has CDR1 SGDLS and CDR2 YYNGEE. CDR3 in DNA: TGTGTCAGCAGCGTATCCTTGAGTCGCACAGATACGCAGTATTTT. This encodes CVSSVSLSRTDTQYF. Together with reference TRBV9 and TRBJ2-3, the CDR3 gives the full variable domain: DSGVTQTPKHLITATGQRVTLRCSPRSGDLSVYWYQQSLDQGLQFLIQYYNGEERAKGNILERFSAQQFPDLHSELNLSSLELGDSALYFCVSSVSLSRTDTQYFGPGTRLTVL.

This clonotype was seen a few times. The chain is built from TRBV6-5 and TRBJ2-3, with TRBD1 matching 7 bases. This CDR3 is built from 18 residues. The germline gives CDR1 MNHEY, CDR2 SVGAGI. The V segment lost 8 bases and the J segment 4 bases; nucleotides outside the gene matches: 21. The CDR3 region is CASSGQGQQQTRPDTQYF. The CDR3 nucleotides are TGTGCCAGCTCGGGGCAGGGACAGCAACAAACTCGTCCAGATACGCAGTATTTT.

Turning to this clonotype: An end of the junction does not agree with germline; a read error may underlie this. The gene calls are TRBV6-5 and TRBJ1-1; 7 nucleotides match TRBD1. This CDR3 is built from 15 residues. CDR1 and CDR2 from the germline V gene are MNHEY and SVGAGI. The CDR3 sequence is CASSRGQEKNTEAFF. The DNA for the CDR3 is TGTGCCAGCAGTAGAGGACAGGAAAAGAACACTGAGGCTTTCTTT.

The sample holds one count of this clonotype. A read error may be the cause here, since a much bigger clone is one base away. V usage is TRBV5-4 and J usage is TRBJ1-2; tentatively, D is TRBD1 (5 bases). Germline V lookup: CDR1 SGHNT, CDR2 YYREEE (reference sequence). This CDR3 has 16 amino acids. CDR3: CASSLAGGNTNYSYTF. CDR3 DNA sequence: TGTGCCAGCAGCTTGGCCGGGGGAAACACTAACTATAGCTACACCTTC.

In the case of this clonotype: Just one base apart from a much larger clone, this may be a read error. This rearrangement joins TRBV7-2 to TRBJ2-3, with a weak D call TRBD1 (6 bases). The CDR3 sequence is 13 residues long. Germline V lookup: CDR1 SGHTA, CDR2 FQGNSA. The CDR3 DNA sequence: TGTGCCAGCAGCTCCAGCAACAGGGATAGGCAGTATTTT. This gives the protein CASSSSNRDRQYF. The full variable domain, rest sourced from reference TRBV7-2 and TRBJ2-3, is GAGVSQSPSNKVTEKGKDVELRCDPISGHTALYWYRQSLGQGLEFLIYFQGNSAPDKSGLPSDRFSAERTGGSVSTLTIQRTQQEDSAVYLCASSSSNRDRQYFGPGTRLTVL.